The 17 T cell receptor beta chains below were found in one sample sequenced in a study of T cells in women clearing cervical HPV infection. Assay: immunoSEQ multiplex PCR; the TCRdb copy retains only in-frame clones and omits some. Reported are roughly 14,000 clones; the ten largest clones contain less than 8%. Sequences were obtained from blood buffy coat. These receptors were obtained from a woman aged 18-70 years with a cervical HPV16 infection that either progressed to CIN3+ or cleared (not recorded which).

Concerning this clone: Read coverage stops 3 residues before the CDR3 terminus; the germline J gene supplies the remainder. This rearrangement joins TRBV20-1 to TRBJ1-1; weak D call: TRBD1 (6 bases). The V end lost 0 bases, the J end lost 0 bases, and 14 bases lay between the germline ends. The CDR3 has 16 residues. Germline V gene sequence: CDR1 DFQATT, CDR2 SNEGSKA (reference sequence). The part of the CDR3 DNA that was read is TGCAGTGCTAGAGATGTCCAGGGGCTCCTGAACACTGAA. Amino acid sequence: CSARDVQGLLNTE. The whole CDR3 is CSARDVQGLLNTEAFF.

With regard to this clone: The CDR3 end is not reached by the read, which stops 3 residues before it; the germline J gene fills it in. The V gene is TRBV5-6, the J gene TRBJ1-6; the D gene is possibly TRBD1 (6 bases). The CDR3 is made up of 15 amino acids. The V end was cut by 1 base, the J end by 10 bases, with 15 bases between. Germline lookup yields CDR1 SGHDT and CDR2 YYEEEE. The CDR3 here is CASSLTGMLGSPLHF. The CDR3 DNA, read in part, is TGTGCCAGCAGCTTGACAGGGATGCTTGGCTCACCC.

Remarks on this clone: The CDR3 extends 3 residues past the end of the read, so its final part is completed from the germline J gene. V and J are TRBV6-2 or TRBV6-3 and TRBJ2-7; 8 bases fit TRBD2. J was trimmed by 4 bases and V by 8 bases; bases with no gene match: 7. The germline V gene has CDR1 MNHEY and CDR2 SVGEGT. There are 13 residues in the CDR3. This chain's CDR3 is CASRRASGYEQYF. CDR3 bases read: TGTGCCAGCCGTAGGGCTAGCGGGTACGAG.

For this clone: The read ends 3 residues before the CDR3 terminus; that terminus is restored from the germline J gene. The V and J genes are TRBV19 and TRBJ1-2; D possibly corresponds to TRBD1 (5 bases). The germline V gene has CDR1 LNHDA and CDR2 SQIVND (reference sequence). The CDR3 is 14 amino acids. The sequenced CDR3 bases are TGTGCCAGTAGTATGGGGCTAGCGAATTACGAC. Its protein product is CASSMGLANYD. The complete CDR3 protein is CASSMGLANYDYTF.

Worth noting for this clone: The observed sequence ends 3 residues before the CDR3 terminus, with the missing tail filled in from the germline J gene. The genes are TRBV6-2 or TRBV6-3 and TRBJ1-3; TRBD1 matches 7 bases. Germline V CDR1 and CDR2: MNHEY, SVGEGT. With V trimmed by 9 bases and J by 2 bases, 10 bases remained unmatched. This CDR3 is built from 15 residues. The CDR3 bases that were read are TGTGCCAGAAGCAGGGGGATAGCCCCTGGAAACACC. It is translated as CARSRGIAPGNT. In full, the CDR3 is CARSRGIAPGNTIYF.

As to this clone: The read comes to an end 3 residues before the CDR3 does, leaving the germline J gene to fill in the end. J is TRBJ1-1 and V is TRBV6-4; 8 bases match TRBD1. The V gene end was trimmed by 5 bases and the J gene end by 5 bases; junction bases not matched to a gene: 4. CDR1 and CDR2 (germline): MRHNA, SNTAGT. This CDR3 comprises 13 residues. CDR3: CASSPTGVTEAFF. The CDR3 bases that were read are TGTGCCAGCAGTCCGACAGGGGTTACTGAA.

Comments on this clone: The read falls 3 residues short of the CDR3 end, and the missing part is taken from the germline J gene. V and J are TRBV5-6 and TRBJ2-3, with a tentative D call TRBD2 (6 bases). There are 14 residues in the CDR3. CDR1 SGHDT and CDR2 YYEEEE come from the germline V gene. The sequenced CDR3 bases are TGTGCCAGCAGCGCACAACAGGAATGGGAGGCG. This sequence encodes CASSAQQEWEA. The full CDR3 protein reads CASSAQQEWEAQYF.

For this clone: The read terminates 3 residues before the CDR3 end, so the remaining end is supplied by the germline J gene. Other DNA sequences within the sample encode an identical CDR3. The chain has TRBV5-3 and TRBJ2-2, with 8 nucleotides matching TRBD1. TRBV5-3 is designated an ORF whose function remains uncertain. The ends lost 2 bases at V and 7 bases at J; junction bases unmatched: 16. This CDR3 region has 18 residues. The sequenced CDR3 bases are TGTGCCAGAAGCTTACCAGAGCAGGGGGCGAAAGTTGGCGGGGAG. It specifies CARSLPEQGAKVGGE. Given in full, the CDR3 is CARSLPEQGAKVGGELFF.

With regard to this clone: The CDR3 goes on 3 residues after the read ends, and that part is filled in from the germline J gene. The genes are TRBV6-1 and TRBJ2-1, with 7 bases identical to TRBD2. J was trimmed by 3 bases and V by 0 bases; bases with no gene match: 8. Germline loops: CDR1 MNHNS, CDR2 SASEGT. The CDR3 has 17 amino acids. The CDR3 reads CASSEARSGISYNEQFF. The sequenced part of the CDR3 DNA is TGTGCCAGCAGTGAAGCCAGGAGCGGGATAAGCTACAATGAG.

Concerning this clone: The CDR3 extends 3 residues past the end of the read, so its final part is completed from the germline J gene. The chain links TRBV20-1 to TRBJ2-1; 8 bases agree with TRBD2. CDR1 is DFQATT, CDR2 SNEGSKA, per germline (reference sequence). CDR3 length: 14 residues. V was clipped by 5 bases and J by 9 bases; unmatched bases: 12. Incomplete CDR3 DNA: TGCAGTGCTTCGGGGGGGCTTCATGCAGGTGAG. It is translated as CSASGGLHAGE. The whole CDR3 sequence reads CSASGGLHAGEQFF.

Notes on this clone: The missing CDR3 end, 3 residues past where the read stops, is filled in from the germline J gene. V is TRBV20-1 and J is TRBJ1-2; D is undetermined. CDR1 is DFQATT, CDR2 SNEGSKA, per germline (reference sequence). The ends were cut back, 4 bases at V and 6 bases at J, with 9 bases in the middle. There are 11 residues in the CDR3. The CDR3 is CSANGENGYTF. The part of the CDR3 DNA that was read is TGCAGTGCTAACGGGGAGAATGGC.

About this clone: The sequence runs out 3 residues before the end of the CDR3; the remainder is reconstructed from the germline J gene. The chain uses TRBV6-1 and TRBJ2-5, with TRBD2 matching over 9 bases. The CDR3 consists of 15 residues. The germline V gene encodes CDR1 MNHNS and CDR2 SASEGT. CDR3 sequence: CASSVGGGRADTQYF. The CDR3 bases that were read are TGTGCCAGCAGTGTTGGCGGCGGGAGGGCGGATACC.

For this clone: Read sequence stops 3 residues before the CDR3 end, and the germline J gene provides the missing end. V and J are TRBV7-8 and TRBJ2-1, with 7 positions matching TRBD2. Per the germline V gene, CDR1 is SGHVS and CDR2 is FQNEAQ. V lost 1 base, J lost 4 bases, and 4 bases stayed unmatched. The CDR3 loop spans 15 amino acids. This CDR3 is CASSLGLADYNEQFF. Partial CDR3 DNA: TGTGCCAGCAGCTTAGGGCTAGCGGATTACAATGAG.

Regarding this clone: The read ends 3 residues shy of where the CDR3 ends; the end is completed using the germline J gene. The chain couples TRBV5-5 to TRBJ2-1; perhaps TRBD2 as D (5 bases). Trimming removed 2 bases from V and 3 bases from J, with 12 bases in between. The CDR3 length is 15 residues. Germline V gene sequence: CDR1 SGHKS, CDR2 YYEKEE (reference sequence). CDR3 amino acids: CASSFEGPVYNEQFF. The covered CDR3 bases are TGTGCCAGCAGCTTCGAGGGCCCGGTCTACAATGAG.

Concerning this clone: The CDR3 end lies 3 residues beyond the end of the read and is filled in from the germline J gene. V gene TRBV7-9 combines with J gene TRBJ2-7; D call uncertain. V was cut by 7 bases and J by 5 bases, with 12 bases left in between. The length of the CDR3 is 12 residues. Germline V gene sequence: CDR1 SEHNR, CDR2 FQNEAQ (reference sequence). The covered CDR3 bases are TGTGCCAGCACCCTGTCGTACAACGAG. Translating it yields CASTLSYNE. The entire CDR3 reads CASTLSYNEQYF. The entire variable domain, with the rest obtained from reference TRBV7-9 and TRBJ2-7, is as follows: DTGVSQNPRHKITKRGQNVTFRCDPISEHNRLYWYRQTLGQGPEFLTYFQNEAQLEKSRLLSDRFSAERPKGSFSTLEIQRTEQGDSAMYLCASTLSYNEQYFGPGTRLTVT.

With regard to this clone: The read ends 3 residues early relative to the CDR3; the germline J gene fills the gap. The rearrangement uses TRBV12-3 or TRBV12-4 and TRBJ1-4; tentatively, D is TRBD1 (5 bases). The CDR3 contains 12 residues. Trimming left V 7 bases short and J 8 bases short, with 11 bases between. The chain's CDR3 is CASTYGGEKLFF. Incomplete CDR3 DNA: TGTGCCAGCACATACGGGGGGGAAAAA.

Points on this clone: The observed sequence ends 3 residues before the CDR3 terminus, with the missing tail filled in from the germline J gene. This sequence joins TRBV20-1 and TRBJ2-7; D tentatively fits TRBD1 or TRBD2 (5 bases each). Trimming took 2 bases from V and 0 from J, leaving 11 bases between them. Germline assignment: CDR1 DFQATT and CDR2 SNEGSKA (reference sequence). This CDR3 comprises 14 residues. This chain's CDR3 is CSARRQGASYEQYF. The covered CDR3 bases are TGCAGTGCTAGAAGGCAGGGAGCCTCCTACGAG.